The rows below give T cell receptor beta chains drawn from one sample of a study of T cells in Graves' hyperthyroidism and ophthalmopathy. TCRdb analysed the multiplex PCR reads with MiXCR anew, one entry per CDR3 protein. The table has around 250,000 distinct CDR3 sequences, roughly 22% seen once. Sequencing was performed on blood. Receptors originate from a woman in her forties with Graves' ophthalmopathy. Both conserved end residues are part of each CDR3. The D gene is left open where the match is weak. Part of the rows lack a size; the others show once, few, many or a class for expanded clones.

cdr3_nt cdr3_aa j_call d_call clone_size v_call
TGTGCCTGGAGTGTCGGTGAAGCCGGGGAGCTGTTTTTT CAWSVGEAGELFF TRBJ2-2 NA many TRBV30
TGTGCCATCAGATGGGGGGATGGCTACACCTTC CAIRWGDGYTF TRBJ1-2 NA many TRBV10-3
TGCAGTGCTAGTCTTTACGGGACAGGGGAAGAGACCCAGTACTTC CSASLYGTGEETQYF TRBJ2-5 TRBD1 NA TRBV20-1
TGTGCCAGCAGCACCTGGACGGGAAGCTCTGGAAACACCATATATTTT CASSTWTGSSGNTIYF TRBJ1-3 NA many TRBV5-5
TGTGCCAGCAGTTACGGACTAGCTTGGGAGACCCAGTACTTC CASSYGLAWETQYF TRBJ2-5 TRBD2 many TRBV6-5
NA CASSSVRGLFANTGELFF TRBJ2-2 NA many TRBV28
TGTGCTAGTGGTTCCTCGGGCAGAGAGACCCAGTACTTC CASGSSGRETQYF TRBJ2-5 NA many TRBV12-5
TGTGCCAGTAGTGCCGTTTCTGGCTACACCTTC CASSAVSGYTF TRBJ1-2 NA once TRBV19
TGTGCCAGCAGTCTTACAGGGTTTCGCTATGGCTACACCTTC CASSLTGFRYGYTF TRBJ1-2 NA many TRBV12-3/TRBV12-4
TGTGCCAGTAGTGGGCCAAAGGGACAGGAGAACACCGGGGAGCTGTTTTTT CASSGPKGQENTGELFF TRBJ2-2 TRBD1 NA TRBV19
TGTGCCAGCAGTACGGATAGCGGGAGCACCGGGGAGCTGTTTTTT CASSTDSGSTGELFF TRBJ2-2 TRBD2 many TRBV6-1
TGTGCCAGCAGCCGATATTCTGGCTACACCTTC CASSRYSGYTF TRBJ1-2 NA many TRBV3-1
TGCGCCAGCAGCTCAACAGGTCGGGTCGAGCAGTACTTC CASSSTGRVEQYF TRBJ2-7 NA NA TRBV5-1
TGTGCCAGCAGTTACTCGAGAGCGGATCTCTCCTACGAGCAGTACTTC CASSYSRADLSYEQYF TRBJ2-7 NA many TRBV6-5
TGTGCCACTCTAACTATCGGCAGGGGCCACTATGGCTACACCTTC CATLTIGRGHYGYTF TRBJ1-2 NA NA TRBV28
TGTGCCAGCAGTTTACCCCACCGCCAGGGCCCCTCTGGAAACACCATATATTTT CASSLPHRQGPSGNTIYF TRBJ1-3 NA many TRBV27
TGTGCCAGCAGCCCCGGACAGGGGAGTGGCTACACCTTC CASSPGQGSGYTF TRBJ1-2 TRBD1 many TRBV3-1
TGTGCCGCCCAGCGAGGAACAGGCGACGAGCGGTACTTC CAAQRGTGDERYF TRBJ2-7 NA many TRBV28
TGTGCCAGCAGTCCCCATTGGACAAACCAAGAGACCCAGTACTTC CASSPHWTNQETQYF TRBJ2-5 NA many TRBV28
TGCAGTGCTAGAGGGTTACAACAGGGTTACGAGCAGTACTTC CSARGLQQGYEQYF TRBJ2-7 NA NA TRBV20-1
TGTGCCAGCAGCTACACTAACTACGAGCAGTACTTC CASSYTNYEQYF TRBJ2-7 NA many TRBV7-9
TGTGCCAGCAGCTTAGGTAGCGCTAGCGGGCGTGGGGAGCAGTACTTC CASSLGSASGRGEQYF TRBJ2-7 TRBD2 NA TRBV11-2
TGTGCCAGCAGTCGTACCGGGACAGGAGTTGGCAATCAGCCCCAGCATTTT CASSRTGTGVGNQPQHF TRBJ1-5 TRBD1 NA TRBV2
TGTGCCAGCATCGCGGACCAGAACACCGGGGAGCTGTTTTTT CASIADQNTGELFF TRBJ2-2 NA many TRBV2
TGTGCCAGCAGTTTAGACAGCGGACCCTACGAGCAGTACTTC CASSLDSGPYEQYF TRBJ2-7 NA few TRBV12-3/TRBV12-4
TGCGCCAGCAGCCCCTGGGGACTAGCGGGAGTCGTTTACATTTTCGATGAGCAGTTCTTC CASSPWGLAGVVYIFDEQFF TRBJ2-1 TRBD2 few TRBV4-1
TGTGCCAGCGGGAAGTGGTATGGCTACACCTTC CASGKWYGYTF TRBJ1-2 NA NA TRBV27
TGCAGTGCTCCGGATGGTAGCGGGAGTTGGTACGAGCAGTACTTC CSAPDGSGSWYEQYF TRBJ2-7 TRBD2 many TRBV20-1
TGCGCCAGCAGTGAATCCGGGATCGAGCAGTACTTC CASSESGIEQYF TRBJ2-7 NA many TRBV10-2
TGTGCCAGCAGTCCGTGGACAGGGGAGAACTATGGCTACACCTTC CASSPWTGENYGYTF TRBJ1-2 TRBD1 many TRBV28
TGCGCCAGCAGCCAAGGTAGGACGGAATACTCCTACGAGCAGTACTTC CASSQGRTEYSYEQYF TRBJ2-7 NA many TRBV4-1
TGTGCCAGCAGTTACCGCGGACAGGGGACCTCTCTGTACTTC CASSYRGQGTSLYF TRBJ2-7 TRBD1 NA TRBV6-5
TGTGCCAGCAGCCAAGTGAACACTGAAGCTTTCTTT CASSQVNTEAFF TRBJ1-1 NA many TRBV3-1
TGCAGTGCTCGGCTCCCGGGACAGGCGAATCAGCCCCAGCATTTT CSARLPGQANQPQHF TRBJ1-5 TRBD1 many TRBV20-1
TGTGCCAGCAGGGGACAGACCACTGAAGCTTTCTTT CASRGQTTEAFF TRBJ1-1 TRBD1 many TRBV28
TGCGCCAGCGGACAGGGGGCAAATGGCTACACCTTC CASGQGANGYTF TRBJ1-2 TRBD1 many TRBV5-1
TGTGCCATCAGTGAATCCGGATTGGCCATTCAGTACTTC CAISESGLAIQYF TRBJ2-4 NA NA TRBV10-3